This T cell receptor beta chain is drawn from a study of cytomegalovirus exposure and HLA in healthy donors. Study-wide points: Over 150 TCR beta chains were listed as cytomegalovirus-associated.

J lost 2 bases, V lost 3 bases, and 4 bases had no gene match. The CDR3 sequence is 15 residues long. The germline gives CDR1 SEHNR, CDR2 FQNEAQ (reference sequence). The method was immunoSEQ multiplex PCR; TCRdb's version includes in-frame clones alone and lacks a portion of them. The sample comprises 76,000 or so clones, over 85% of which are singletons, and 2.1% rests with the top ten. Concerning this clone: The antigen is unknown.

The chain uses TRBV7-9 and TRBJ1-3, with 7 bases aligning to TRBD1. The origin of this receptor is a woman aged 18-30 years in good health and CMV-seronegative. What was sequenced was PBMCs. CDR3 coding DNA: TGTGCCAGCAGCTTCACTGACAGGGCTGGAAACACCATATATTTT. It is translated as CASSFTDRAGNTIYF. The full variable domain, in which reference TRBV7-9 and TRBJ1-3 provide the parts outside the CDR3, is DTGVSQNPRHKITKRGQNVTFRCDPISEHNRLYWYRQTLGQGPEFLTYFQNEAQLEKSRLLSDRFSAERPKGSFSTLEIQRTEQGDSAMYLCASSFTDRAGNTIYFGEGSWLTVV.